This T cell receptor (beta chain) came from a study of blood T cell repertoires in COVID-19. Study background: Sample material is recorded as cDNA or gDNA derived from T cells, B-cell-depleted T cells, or PBMCs.

Germline V CDR1 and CDR2: MNHEY, SVGEGT. Trimming took 6 bases from V and 3 from J, leaving 14 bases between them. The CDR3 runs 14 residues. The authors' processing: It was from reference gene primer amplification that nucleated cell counts were estimated. The assay was immunoSEQ multiplex PCR, and TCRdb's table has in-frame clones only and misses some. That table furnishes V, J and clone size, whereas the DNA furnished D and trimming. There are a few hundred thousand clones in the sample; 75% to 90% occur only once, and about 5.4% lies in the top ten. Enrolled through a virtual design, the participants were between roughly 18 and 89 years of age and came from about two dozen US areas. Cohorts were assigned according to the clinical history that participants reported.

The sequence derives from a woman aged 50 to 60 who had recovered from COVID-19. The chain uses TRBV6-2 or TRBV6-3 and TRBJ1-2, with D tentatively TRBD1 (6 bases). Sequenced input: PBMCs or T cells enriched from blood (not recorded which). Here the CDR3 DNA reads TGTGCCAGCAGCCCCCCACAGGGCCACTATGGCTACACCTTC. Protein sequence: CASSPPQGHYGYTF.